A single sample is the source of the 25 T cell receptor beta chains below, sequenced in a study of early T cells in non-severe SARS-CoV-2 infection. TCRdb used MiXCR to reprocess the 5' RACE reads, holding one entry per CDR3 protein. The sample yields tens of thousands of distinct CDR3 sequences, roughly 7% seen once. The sequencing input was whole blood. The origin of the receptors is an adult who was a healthcare worker with PCR-confirmed SARS-CoV-2 infection or an uninfected control (not recorded which).

The gene calls are TRBV4-3 and TRBJ2-5; 12 bases are shared with TRBD2. There are 16 residues in the CDR3. Germline V gene data show CDR1 as LGHNA and CDR2 as YSLEER. The J segment lost 5 bases and the V segment lost 0 bases, leaving 4 bases of the junction unmatched. The CDR3 bases are TGCGCCAGCAGCCAAGATCCTAGCGGGGGGGCCGAGACCCAGTACTTC. Translation: CASSQDPSGGAETQYF.

This clonotype was picked up many times. This chain uses TRBV10-1 with TRBJ2-7; no clear D gene. Trimming took 5 bases from V and 0 from J, leaving 11 bases between them. CDR3 length equals 14 residues. Per the germline V gene, CDR1 is WNHNN and CDR2 is SYGVQD (reference sequence). The CDR3 loop is CASSTSRYSYEQYF. CDR3 nucleotides: TGCGCCAGCAGTACTTCCCGGTACTCCTACGAGCAGTACTTC.

This clonotype has ten or more counts. The chain couples TRBV5-1 to TRBJ2-3; D unresolved. The CDR3 is 13 amino acids. Trimming left V 2 bases short and J 1 base short, with 5 bases between. Looked up from germline, CDR1 is SGHRS and CDR2 is YFSETQ. CDR3 sequence reads: CASSFHRTDTQYF. For the CDR3, the DNA is TGCGCCAGCAGCTTTCATCGCACAGATACGCAGTATTTT.

This clonotype was seen many times. The chain couples TRBV10-3 to TRBJ2-3, with 8 bases lining up with TRBD1. The CDR3 consists of 14 residues. Unmatched junction bases numbered 5, after V lost 3 bases and J lost 6 bases. CDR1 ENHRY and CDR2 SYGVKD come from the germline V gene. As DNA, the CDR3 is TGTGCCATCAGTGAAGGACGACAGGGGGATACGCAGTATTTT. Protein sequence: CAISEGRQGDTQYF.

The sample holds many counts of this clonotype. V and J are TRBV24-1 and TRBJ2-2; no clear D. With 9 bases removed from V and 1 base from J, the gap between germline ends came to 8 bases. This CDR3 has 13 amino acids. From germline, CDR1 is KGHDR and CDR2 SFDVKD. This chain's CDR3 is CATGSLNTGELFF. CDR3 bases: TGTGCCACCGGAAGCTTGAACACCGGGGAGCTGTTTTTT.

To note about this clonotype: A single base separates this from a much larger clone, so it may be a read error. The chain has TRBV27 and TRBJ1-2; D gene unclear. Germline V gives CDR1 MNHEY, CDR2 SMNVEV (reference sequence). This CDR3 is 14 amino acids long. V was cut by 10 bases and J by 7 bases, with 22 bases left in between. The CDR3 coding sequence is TGTGCCAACAAGCCCGAAGGCGGGTGGTTTGGCTACACCTTC. Encoded protein: CANKPEGGWFGYTF.

CDR3 sequence: CATARIWGNQPQHF. CDR3 DNA sequence: TGTGCCACCGCAAGAATCTGGGGGAATCAGCCCCAGCATTTT. The rearrangement links TRBV15 to TRBJ1-5; D might be TRBD1 (5 bases). Germline CDR1 reads LNHNV; CDR2 reads YYDKDF (reference sequence). Trimming shortened V by 8 bases and J by 4 bases, and 15 bases separated the two germline ends. The CDR3 runs to 14 residues.

This clonotype occurred many times. The rearrangement joins TRBV7-2 to TRBJ1-4; D not resolved. CDR3 length: 15 amino acids. Germline V lookup: CDR1 SGHTA, CDR2 FQGNSA. V lost 3 bases to trimming and J lost 8 bases, with 16 bases between them. In DNA form, the CDR3 reads TGTGCCAGCAGCTTTTATTGGGGATCTGGAGAAAAACTGTTTTTT. Translating gives CASSFYWGSGEKLFF.

This clonotype was counted a few times. V gene TRBV5-6 combines with J gene TRBJ2-7; D is undetermined. The ends were cut back, 0 bases at V and 3 bases at J, with 13 bases in the middle. The CDR3 contains 15 residues. Germline V gene data show CDR1 as SGHDT and CDR2 as YYEEEE. CDR3 nucleotide sequence: TGTGCCAGCAGCTTGGAAGGCCTCTATCTCTACGAGCAGTACTTC. It specifies CASSLEGLYLYEQYF.

V is TRBV7-2 and J is TRBJ1-4, with D unclear. Trimming stripped 1 base from V and 3 bases from J, with 3 bases between. The CDR3 covers 13 residues. CDR1 SGHTA and CDR2 FQGNSA come from the germline V gene. CDR3 sequence: CASSLVANEKLFF. The CDR3 DNA reads TGTGCCAGCAGCTTAGTCGCTAATGAAAAACTGTTTTTT.

The chain recombines TRBV5-5 with TRBJ2-7; D gene unclear. V was trimmed by 6 bases and J by 2 bases, leaving 9 bases between them. Germline V gene data show CDR1 as SGHKS and CDR2 as YYEKEE (reference sequence). The CDR3 sequence is 12 residues long. CDR3: CASTWAAYEQYF. The CDR3 region has the DNA TGTGCCAGCACCTGGGCAGCCTACGAGCAGTACTTC.

V gene TRBV20-1 combines with J gene TRBJ1-2; no clear D gene. The CDR3 consists of 12 residues. Germline lookup yields CDR1 DFQATT and CDR2 SNEGSKA (reference sequence). V was cut by 4 bases and J by 8 bases, with 14 bases left in between. The CDR3 region is CSATGASRGYTF. The CDR3 nucleotides read TGCAGTGCTACAGGAGCCTCTCGGGGCTACACCTTC.

The chain employs TRBV20-1 and TRBJ1-2, with D uncertain. The CDR3 extends over 13 amino acids. The V gene's germline CDR1 is DFQATT and CDR2 SNEGSKA (reference sequence). The V end lost 6 bases, the J end lost 8 bases, and 19 bases lay between the germline ends. CDR3 sequence reads: CSAPLPATGGYTF. For the CDR3, the DNA is TGCAGTGCCCCCCTGCCCGCAACGGGAGGCTACACCTTC.

The sample holds many counts of this clonotype. The chain is built from TRBV12-3 or TRBV12-4 and TRBJ1-1; 8 bases fit TRBD1. Losses at the gene ends were 1 base for V and 5 bases for J; bases not matched to a gene: 6. The CDR3 covers 15 residues. The chain's CDR3 is CASSLGQGKETEAFF. The DNA of the CDR3 is TGTGCCAGCAGTTTAGGACAGGGGAAAGAGACTGAAGCTTTCTTT.

V is TRBV5-4 and J is TRBJ2-5; D ambiguous. The CDR3 is 12 residues long. The ends were cut back, 4 bases at V and 1 base at J, with 5 bases in the middle. Per germline, CDR1 SGHNT and CDR2 YYREEE (reference sequence). CDR3 nucleotides: TGTGCCAGCAGCACGCTCCAAGAGACCCAGTACTTC. Residues: CASSTLQETQYF.

This clonotype was seen ten or more times. The rearrangement links TRBV9 to TRBJ1-4; 7 bases map to TRBD1. V shed 4 bases and J 7 bases; nucleotides not matched to a gene: 10. There are 15 residues in the CDR3. The V gene's germline CDR1 is SGDLS and CDR2 YYNGEE. CDR3 loop: CASSSAGQAFEKLFF. In DNA form, the CDR3 reads TGTGCCAGCAGCTCAGCAGGACAGGCTTTTGAAAAACTGTTTTTT.

This clonotype was detected ten times or more. The chain carries TRBV29-1 and TRBJ2-3; 12 nucleotides line up with TRBD2. From germline, CDR1 is SQVTM and CDR2 ANQGSEA. This CDR3 has 15 amino acids. The ends lost 0 bases at V and 4 bases at J; junction bases unmatched: 2. CDR3 region: CSVEDLAGGSDTQYF. CDR3 sequence (DNA): TGCAGCGTTGAAGATCTAGCGGGGGGGTCAGATACGCAGTATTTT.

The rearrangement joins TRBV5-5 to TRBJ1-4, with D possibly being TRBD1 (5 bases). The CDR3 totals 14 residues. The germline V gene has CDR1 SGHKS and CDR2 YYEKEE (reference sequence). The V end was cut by 4 bases, the J end by 7 bases, with 14 bases between. CDR3 protein: CASSPQAVGEKLFF. The CDR3 DNA reads as TGTGCCAGCAGCCCACAGGCAGTTGGTGAAAAACTGTTTTTT.

The table lists this clonotype with a few counts. The gene calls are TRBV3-1 and TRBJ2-7; TRBD2 might be the D (5 bases). This CDR3 comprises 15 residues. CDR1 and CDR2 (germline): LGHDT, YNNKEL (reference sequence). Trimming removed 8 bases from V and 0 bases from J, with 17 bases in between. CDR3 nucleotides: TGTGCCAGCGCCCACCGGGGAACTAACTCCTACGAGCAGTACTTC. Encoded protein: CASAHRGTNSYEQYF.

The chain uses TRBV5-1 and TRBJ2-3; D possibly corresponds to TRBD2 (5 bases). This CDR3 has 17 residues. Trimming removed 0 bases from V and 2 bases from J, with 16 bases in between. The germline gives CDR1 SGHRS, CDR2 YFSETQ. The CDR3 coding sequence is TGCGCCAGCAGCTTGGCCTTTCGAGGACTCCTCACAGATACGCAGTATTTT. Protein: CASSLAFRGLLTDTQYF.

This clonotype was picked up a small number of times. This chain uses TRBV11-2 with TRBJ2-1; the match to TRBD2 covers 9 bases. Germline lookup yields CDR1 SGHAT and CDR2 FQNNGV. Losses at the gene ends were 2 bases for V and 6 bases for J; bases not matched to a gene: 11. The length of the CDR3 is 17 residues. The DNA for the CDR3 is TGTGCCAGCAGCTTATCCCAGGGGACTAGCAGGCGCAATGAGCAGTTCTTC. As protein: CASSLSQGTSRRNEQFF. Full variable domain (missing parts from reference TRBV11-2 and TRBJ2-1): EAGVAQSPRYKIIEKRQSVAFWCNPISGHATLYWYQQILGQGPKLLIQFQNNGVVDDSQLPKDRFSAERLKGVDSTLKIQPAKLEDSAVYLCASSLSQGTSRRNEQFFGPGTRLTVL.

This clonotype was seen a few times. The junction departs from germline at one end; a sequencing error may be responsible. The V call is TRBV2, the J call TRBJ2-5, with D tentatively TRBD1 or TRBD2 (5 bases each). This CDR3 comprises 14 residues. From germline, CDR1 is SNHLY and CDR2 FYNNEI. The CDR3 DNA follows: TGTGCCAGCAGAGAAGGGGAGTTTAGAGAGACCCAGTACTTC. It specifies CASREGEFRETQYF. Together with reference TRBV2 and TRBJ2-5, the CDR3 gives the full variable domain: EPEVTQTPSHQVTQMGQEVILRCVPISNHLYFYWYRQILGQKVEFLVSFYNNEISEKSEIFDDQFSVERPDGSNFTLKIRSTKLEDSAMYFCASREGEFRETQYFGPGTRLLVL.

This clonotype was detected ten times or more. V is TRBV9 and J is TRBJ2-1; TRBD2 matches at 7 bases. The CDR3 runs 15 residues. With 0 bases clipped from V and 1 base from J, the junction kept 1 base outside the gene matches. Germline lookup yields CDR1 SGDLS and CDR2 YYNGEE. The CDR3 spells CASSVVSGSYNEQFF. CDR3 coding DNA: TGTGCCAGCAGCGTAGTTAGCGGGTCCTACAATGAGCAGTTCTTC. Together with reference TRBV9 and TRBJ2-1, the CDR3 gives the full variable domain: DSGVTQTPKHLITATGQRVTLRCSPRSGDLSVYWYQQSLDQGLQFLIQYYNGEERAKGNILERFSAQQFPDLHSELNLSSLELGDSALYFCASSVVSGSYNEQFFGPGTRLTVL.

This clonotype has at least ten counts. The gene calls are TRBV20-1 and TRBJ1-1; D unclear. Germline V CDR1 and CDR2: DFQATT, SNEGSKA (reference sequence). Trimming removed 4 bases at V and 2 bases at J, with 14 bases between. This CDR3 is built from 14 residues. The CDR3 is CSATRTASNTEAFF. The CDR3 DNA follows: TGCAGTGCTACTCGGACGGCTTCTAACACTGAAGCTTTCTTT.

The rearrangement links TRBV7-3 to TRBJ2-7; 8 bases are shared with TRBD1. The CDR3 runs 13 residues. The trim removed 5 bases at V and 5 bases at J, leaving 5 bases unmatched. In germline, CDR1 is SGHTA, CDR2 FQGTGA. The CDR3 nucleotides are TGTGCCAGCAGCACACAGACAGGGGACGAGCAGTACTTC. It specifies CASSTQTGDEQYF.